A selection of T cell receptor beta chains follows, all from one sample in a study of blood T cell repertoires in COVID-19. Method: immunoSEQ multiplex PCR; TCRdb's copy keeps in-frame clones and lacks some. The repertoire holds roughly 150,000 clones, 80% to 85% seen once, with around 8% in the top ten. Sequenced input: peripheral blood. The receptor source for this set is a human donor in a cohort sampled during active COVID-19. CDR3s include the opening cysteine and the closing phenylalanine or tryptophan. D genes are given only for firm matches. The listing skips clone size in some rows; elsewhere it reads once, few, many or a size class.

>TRBD1|TRBV6-6|TRBJ1-5|few
CASSYDRGNQPQHF
TGTGCCAGCAGTTACGACAGGGGTAATCAGCCCCAGCATTTT
>TRBD1|TRBV7-2|TRBJ2-5|-
CASSLAVGVRGRVKTQYF
TGTGCCAGCAGCTTAGCTGTCGGGGTCAGGGGGCGGGTCAAGACCCAGTACTTC
>-|TRBV10-1|TRBJ1-6|-
CASRDSNNSPLHF
TGCGCCAGCAGGGACAGCAATAATTCACCCCTCCACTTT
>-|TRBV6-4|TRBJ1-1|-
CASSQSTVPNTEAFF
TGTGCCAGCAGTCAATCGACAGTACCGAACACTGAAGCTTTCTTT
>-|TRBV6-6|TRBJ1-5|few
CASIHGGGSSNQPQHF
TGTGCCAGCATCCACGGAGGAGGGTCGAGCAATCAGCCCCAGCATTTT
>-|TRBV5-4|TRBJ2-6|once
CASTDSPGMAGANVLTF
TGTGCCAGCACGGACAGTCCGGGAATGGCTGGGGCCAACGTCCTGACTTTC
>-|TRBV4-1|TRBJ1-1|once
CASSQLPGGSEAFF
TGCGCCAGCAGCCAACTGCCTGGGGGCAGCGAAGCTTTCTTT
>TRBD2|TRBV6-4|TRBJ2-2|-
CASSDRLAGGHNTGELFF
TGTGCCAGCAGTGACCGTCTAGCGGGGGGCCATAACACCGGGGAGCTGTTTTTT
>-|TRBV5-6|TRBJ1-3|-
CASREWGARNTIYF
TGTGCCAGCAGGGAGTGGGGAGCGAGAAACACCATATATTTT
>TRBD2|TRBV7-7|TRBJ2-5|-
CASSREGHQETQYF
TGTGCTAGCAGCCGGGAGGGGCACCAAGAGACCCAGTACTTC
>-|TRBV7-9|TRBJ2-2|-
CASSLTRGPFEATGELFF
TGTGCCAGCAGCTTAACCAGGGGCCCATTCGAAGCCACCGGGGAGCTGTTTTTT
>-|TRBV24-1|TRBJ2-2|-
CATVHRRNGELFF
TGTGCCACCGTCCACAGGCGTAACGGGGAGCTGTTTTTT
>TRBD1|TRBV11-2|TRBJ1-1|few
CASSFADREAFF
TGTGCCAGCAGCTTTGCGGACAGGGAGGCTTTCTTT
>-|TRBV4-2|TRBJ2-1|-
CASSQGRPAVGYSYNEQFF
TGTGCCAGCAGCCAAGGACGCCCAGCGGTCGGGTATTCCTACAATGAGCAGTTCTTC
>-|TRBV6-1|TRBJ2-3|-
CASSGGRLLSTDTQYF
TGTGCCAGCAGTGGGGGCCGCCTCCTCAGCACAGATACGCAGTATTTT
>TRBD2|TRBV3-1/TRBV3-2|TRBJ2-1|-
CASRRPGLAAEQFF
TGTGCCAGCAGACGACCGGGACTAGCGGCTGAGCAGTTCTTC
>-|TRBV25-1|TRBJ1-4|-
CATKAAVANEKLFF
TGTGCCACCAAGGCGGCAGTGGCTAATGAAAAACTGTTTTTT
>-|TRBV28|TRBJ2-1|-
CASTTPRVNEQFF
TGTGCCAGCACCACCCCCCGGGTCAATGAGCAGTTCTTC
>-|TRBV3-1/TRBV3-2|TRBJ2-7|-
CASSQDTAGPYEQYF
TGTGCCAGCAGCCAAGATACCGCAGGCCCTTACGAGCAGTACTTC
>TRBD1|TRBV4-1|TRBJ1-6|-
CASSQPPGQGNSYNSPLHF
TGCGCCAGCAGCCAACCACCGGGACAGGGAAACTCCTATAATTCACCCCTCCACTTT
>TRBD2|TRBV19|TRBJ2-3|-
CASSAYSGGTTDTQYF
TGTGCCAGTAGTGCTTATAGCGGGGGAACCACAGATACGCAGTATTTT
>TRBD1|TRBV2|TRBJ2-5|-
CASSGNRGRVETQYF
TGTGCCAGCAGTGGAAACAGGGGGCGCGTAGAGACCCAGTACTTC
>TRBD2|TRBV7-2|TRBJ2-1|-
CASSSGPGGGRNEQFF
TGTGCCAGCAGTAGCGGGCCGGGAGGGGGGCGCAATGAGCAGTTCTTC
>-|TRBV20-1|TRBJ1-1|-
CSASGGGNTEAFF
TGCAGTGCTAGTGGGGGGGGGAACACTGAAGCTTTCTTT
>TRBD1|TRBV19|TRBJ1-2|-
CASSSGQGARYGYTF
TGTGCCAGCTCCTCTGGACAGGGGGCGAGGTATGGCTACACCTTC
>TRBD1|TRBV5-1|TRBJ2-7|once
CASSSWTGVGEQYF
TGCGCCAGCAGCTCCTGGACAGGGGTGGGCGAGCAGTACTTC
>TRBD2|TRBV13|TRBJ2-7|-
CASTQLGGRYEQYF
TGTGCCAGCACCCAACTGGGGGGGAGGTACGAGCAGTACTTC
>TRBD1|TRBV2|TRBJ1-6|-
CASSKIRDSNSPLHF
TGTGCCAGCAGCAAGATCCGGGACAGCAATTCACCCCTCCACTTT
>TRBD2|TRBV3-1/TRBV3-2|TRBJ2-7|-
CASSQGLAGYEQYF
TGTGCCAGCAGCCAAGGGCTAGCGGGCTACGAGCAGTACTTC
>-|TRBV21-1|TRBJ2-1|-
CAGSKFGTGGVGEQFF
TGTGCCGGCAGCAAGTTCGGGACAGGGGGCGTTGGGGAGCAGTTCTTC
>TRBD1|TRBV28|TRBJ2-1|-
CASSPTDREALMTQFF
TGTGCCAGCAGTCCGACGGACAGGGAGGCCTTGATGACGCAGTTCTTC
>TRBD1|TRBV6-6|TRBJ1-2|once
CASSLGQGAFYGYTF
TGTGCCAGCAGCCTAGGACAGGGGGCGTTCTATGGCTACACCTTC
>TRBD1|TRBV7-2|TRBJ1-4|-
CASSPQGGTNEKLFF
TGTGCCAGCAGCCCTCAGGGGGGTACTAATGAAAAACTGTTTTTT
>-|TRBV6-1|TRBJ2-1|-
CASSDLGRGSYNEQFF
TGTGCCAGCAGTGATCTAGGCAGGGGTTCCTACAATGAGCAGTTCTTC
>TRBD2|TRBV9|TRBJ2-3|once
CASSSGRADTQYF
TGTGCCAGCAGCTCAGGGAGGGCGGATACGCAGTATTTT
>-|TRBV5-4|TRBJ2-2|-
CASTRAGGGTGELFF
TGTGCCAGCACCCGGGCAGGGGGAGGCACCGGGGAGCTGTTTTTT
>-|TRBV12-5|TRBJ1-3|-
CASGLLTQGPGNTIYF
TGTGCTAGTGGTTTGCTCACCCAGGGGCCTGGAAACACCATATATTTT
>-|TRBV11-2|TRBJ1-4|-
CASSPQKIDPRLFF
TGTGCCAGCAGCCCACAAAAAATAGATCCTAGACTGTTTTTT
>TRBD1|TRBV6-6|TRBJ1-2|once
CAATGDSNYGYTF
TGTGCCGCCACAGGGGATTCTAACTATGGCTACACCTTC
>TRBD1|TRBV18|TRBJ2-1|-
CASSPRTGPDNEQFF
TGTGCCAGCTCACCCAGGACAGGGCCCGACAATGAGCAGTTCTTC
>TRBD1|TRBV9|TRBJ1-3|-
CASSVAGGDGNTIYF
TGTGCCAGCAGCGTAGCAGGGGGCGATGGAAACACCATATATTTT
>-|TRBV12-5|TRBJ1-5|-
CASGLPRGRGSLSNQPQHF
TGTGCTAGTGGTTTGCCTCGGGGCAGGGGTTCCCTTAGCAATCAGCCCCAGCATTTT
>-|TRBV5-4|TRBJ2-1|-
CASSPLRGGAGTNEQFF
TGTGCCAGCAGCCCCTTGAGGGGGGGGGCAGGTACCAATGAGCAGTTCTTC
>TRBD2|TRBV11-3|TRBJ2-5|-
CASSSRLAGQETQYF
TGTGCCAGCAGTTCAAGACTAGCGGGCCAAGAGACCCAGTACTTC
>-|TRBV3-1/TRBV3-2|TRBJ2-1|once
CASSPPSLDKKQFF
TGTGCCAGCAGCCCCCCCTCATTAGACAAGAAGCAGTTCTTC
>-|TRBV19|TRBJ1-2|-
CASSWQGSVGYTF
TGTGCCAGTAGTTGGCAGGGAAGCGTTGGCTACACCTTC
>-|TRBV10-3|TRBJ1-1|-
CAISDVRSGNTEAFF
TGTGCCATCAGTGATGTCCGGAGTGGGAACACTGAAGCTTTCTTT
>-|TRBV27|TRBJ1-6|-
CASSLSLVPVGSPLHF
TGTGCCAGCAGTTTATCACTAGTTCCAGTTGGGTCACCCCTCCACTTT
>TRBD1|TRBV5-5|TRBJ2-7|-
CASSLWVERTGKDYSYEQYF
TGTGCCAGCAGCTTGTGGGTGGAGCGGACAGGGAAGGACTACTCCTACGAGCAGTACTTC
>TRBD1|TRBV5-1|TRBJ2-1|-
CASSAGTGALHEQFF
TGCGCCAGCAGCGCGGGGACAGGGGCTCTCCATGAGCAGTTCTTC